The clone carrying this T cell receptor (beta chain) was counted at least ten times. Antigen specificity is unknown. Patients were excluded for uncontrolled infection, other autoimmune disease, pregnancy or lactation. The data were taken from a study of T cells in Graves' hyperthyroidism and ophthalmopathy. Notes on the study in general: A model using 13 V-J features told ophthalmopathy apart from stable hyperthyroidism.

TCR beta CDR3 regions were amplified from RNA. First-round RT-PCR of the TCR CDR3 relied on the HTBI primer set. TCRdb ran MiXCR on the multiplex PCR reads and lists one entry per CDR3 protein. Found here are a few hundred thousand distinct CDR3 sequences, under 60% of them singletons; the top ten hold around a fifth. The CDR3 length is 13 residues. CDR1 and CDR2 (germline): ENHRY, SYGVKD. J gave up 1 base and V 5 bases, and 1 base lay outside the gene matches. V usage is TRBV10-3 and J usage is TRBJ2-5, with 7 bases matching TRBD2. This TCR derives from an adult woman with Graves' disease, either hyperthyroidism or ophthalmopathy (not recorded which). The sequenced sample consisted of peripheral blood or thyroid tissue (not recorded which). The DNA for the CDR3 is TGTGCCATCAGTCAGCGGGGCCAAGAGACCCAGTACTTC. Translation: CAISQRGQETQYF.